This T cell receptor beta chain is from a study of blood T cell repertoires in COVID-19. As for the study in general: Both acute and convalescent COVID-19 samples were obtained from the United States, Italy and Spain. T cells, B-cell-depleted T cells, or PBMCs provided the cDNA or gDNA that served as material.

Method: immunoSEQ multiplex PCR; TCRdb's copy keeps in-frame clones and lacks some. This table holds some 150,000 clones, more than 80% found once. V was cut by 0 bases and J by 2 bases, with 10 bases left in between. CDR3 length: 15 residues. CDR1 is MGHRA and CDR2 is YSYEKL in the germline V gene. The sequenced material came from peripheral blood. This chain connects TRBV4-1 to TRBJ1-1, with D possibly being TRBD1 (5 bases). This clonotype was obtained from a human donor with acute or convalescent COVID-19. The donor label of this sample is uncertain. The CDR3 DNA follows: TGCGCCAGCAGCCAAGATACCGGGGGAAACACTGAAGCTTTCTTT. This sequence encodes CASSQDTGGNTEAFF.